Below, 11 T cell receptor beta chains from the same sample are listed, as sequenced in a study of control samples from healthy donors and cancer patients (dated by TCRdb to 2020 to 2022). Library method: the immunoSEQ multiplex PCR assay. TCRdb limited this immuneACCESS table to in-frame rearrangements with V and J called. A share of clones is missing; checked studies link under half to unresolved V genes, and the rest is unexplained. The sample records about 220,000 clones, roughly 94% of which are singletons. In total, the top ten clones hold approximately 1.5% of the sample. Material: blood. These receptors were collected from a man in his fifties in good health.

The V call is TRBV28, the J call TRBJ2-1; 8 bases align to TRBD1. Germline V gene lookup returns CDR1 MDHEN and CDR2 SYDVKM. The CDR3 is made up of 14 amino acids. Trimming at V came to 9 bases and at J to 6 bases, leaving 10 bases not matched to a gene. The CDR3 DNA sequence: TGTGCCAGTTTCCGGGACAGGTTAACCAATGAGCAGTTCTTC. Protein sequence: CASFRDRLTNEQFF. The full variable domain, in which reference TRBV28 and TRBJ2-1 provide the parts outside the CDR3, is DVKVTQSSRYLVKRTGEKVFLECVQDMDHENMFWYRQDPGLGLRLIYFSYDVKMKEKGDIPEGYSVSREKKERFSLILESASTNQTSMYLCASFRDRLTNEQFFGPGTRLTVL.

The J gene is TRBJ2-1, the V gene TRBV9; 7 bases map to TRBD2. Germline CDR1 and CDR2: SGDLS and YYNGEE. CDR3 length: 16 amino acids. Trimming removed 0 bases from V and 6 bases from J; junction bases left unmatched: 9. CDR3 loop: CASSVGSGGWVNEQFF. The CDR3 coding sequence is TGTGCCAGCAGCGTAGGATCCGGGGGGTGGGTCAATGAGCAGTTCTTC. Filled out from reference TRBV9 and TRBJ2-1, the complete variable domain reads DSGVTQTPKHLITATGQRVTLRCSPRSGDLSVYWYQQSLDQGLQFLIQYYNGEERAKGNILERFSAQQFPDLHSELNLSSLELGDSALYFCASSVGSGGWVNEQFFGPGTRLTVL.

The J gene is TRBJ1-1, the V gene TRBV5-1; D gene uncertain. The germline V gene has CDR1 SGHRS and CDR2 YFSETQ. With 0 bases removed from V and 4 bases from J, the gap between germline ends came to 10 bases. The CDR3 consists of 14 residues. Written as DNA, the CDR3 is TGCGCCAGCAGCTTGGACGCATTTGGCACTGAAGCTTTCTTT. Translating gives CASSLDAFGTEAFF.

The J gene is TRBJ1-1, the V gene TRBV7-2, with a weak D call TRBD1 (5 bases). The CDR3 totals 13 residues. In germline, CDR1 is SGHTA, CDR2 FQGNSA. The V end was cut by 5 bases, the J end by 4 bases, with 11 bases between. As DNA, the CDR3 is TGTGCCAGCAGCACCGGGACCCTCACTGAAGCTTTCTTT. It encodes CASSTGTLTEAFF.

V usage is TRBV29-1 and J usage is TRBJ1-1; D might be TRBD1 (6 bases). Trimming removed 6 bases at V and 0 bases at J, with 11 bases between. The CDR3 length is 13 residues. The germline CDR1 and CDR2 sequences are SQVTM and ANQGSEA. The CDR3 protein is CSVAGTLNTEAFF. Here the CDR3 DNA reads TGCAGCGTCGCCGGGACACTGAACACTGAAGCTTTCTTT.

The chain recombines TRBV6-2 or TRBV6-3 with TRBJ1-2; D not resolved. The CDR3 extends over 11 amino acids. V shed 5 bases and J shed 4 bases, with 5 bases lying between them. The germline V gene has CDR1 MNHEY and CDR2 SVGEGT. This CDR3 is CASSNRYGYTF. The CDR3 bases are TGTGCCAGCAGTAATCGCTATGGCTACACCTTC.

The V gene is TRBV19, the J gene TRBJ1-5; 7 bases agree with TRBD1. Germline loops: CDR1 LNHDA, CDR2 SQIVND (reference sequence). The ends lost 6 bases at V and 5 bases at J; junction bases unmatched: 13. The CDR3 length is 16 residues. Here the CDR3 reads CASRRLPTGDHQPQHF. CDR3 sequence (DNA): TGTGCCAGTAGACGTCTCCCAACAGGGGACCATCAGCCCCAGCATTTT.

The chain carries TRBV19 and TRBJ1-3, with D possibly matching TRBD1 (6 bases). V lost 4 bases to trimming and J lost 4 bases, with 17 bases between them. Germline V gene data show CDR1 as LNHDA and CDR2 as SQIVND (reference sequence). CDR3 length: 16 amino acids. The CDR3 coding sequence is TGTGCCAGTAGTAAACTACAGGGAGGTTACGGAAACACCATATATTTT. This gives the protein CASSKLQGGYGNTIYF.

This rearrangement joins TRBV7-2 to TRBJ2-5; 13 positions agree with TRBD2. The CDR3 runs 16 residues. Trimming cost V 6 bases and J 2 bases; bases outside gene matches: 6. The germline CDR1 and CDR2 sequences are SGHTA and FQGNSA. This CDR3 is CASSKGLAGQQETQYF. The CDR3 DNA is TGTGCCAGCAGTAAGGGACTAGCGGGGCAGCAAGAGACCCAGTACTTC.

This clone occurred once. The rearrangement links TRBV10-2 to TRBJ1-5; D may be TRBD1 (6 bases). Trimming stripped 6 bases from V and 3 bases from J, with 15 bases between. Germline V gene lookup returns CDR1 WSHSY and CDR2 SAAADI. The CDR3 has 15 residues. CDR3 amino acids: CASRDTGYNNQPQHF. The CDR3, as DNA: TGCGCCAGCAGGGATACAGGGTATAACAATCAGCCCCAGCATTTT.

The V gene is TRBV5-6, the J gene TRBJ1-1; D is uncertain. Deletions cut 2 bases from V and 11 bases from J, with 13 bases between. The CDR3 is made up of 12 amino acids. The germline V gene encodes CDR1 SGHDT and CDR2 YYEEEE. The CDR3 region has the DNA TGTGCCAGCAGCTTTCAAGATAGCAGGGCTTTCTTT. Translation: CASSFQDSRAFF.